This entry describes one T cell receptor (beta chain). What it binds is unknown. One end of the junction is discordant with germline, which a read error may explain. Distinct nucleotide sequences in the sample also encode this CDR3. The sample comes from a study of cytomegalovirus exposure and HLA in healthy donors. Across the whole study: Unique TCRs numbering approximately 80 million, obtained from HLA-typed donors, made up an early data release. General study results and limits: The authors later found HLA-associated TCR beta chains more clonally expanded than equally common others.

This CDR3 region has 14 residues. Germline CDR1 and CDR2: SGHRS and YFSETQ. It was with 60 Vbeta and 13 Jbeta primers that the PCR ran. The method was immunoSEQ multiplex PCR; TCRdb's version includes in-frame clones alone and lacks a portion of them. The data show 100,000 or so clones, 74% seen once. The sequenced sample was PBMCs. The receptor's source is a human donor in good health. J is TRBJ1-1 and V is TRBV5-1; no clear D gene. The CDR3 protein is CASSLAGVETEAFF. The DNA of the CDR3 is TGCGCCAGCAGCTTGGCCGGGGTCGAAACTGAGGCTTTCTTT.